This T cell receptor beta chain was captured in a study of shared T cell receptors in the human thymus. Here immunoSEQ multiplex PCR was the method, and the copy in TCRdb shows in-frame clones only, minus some. The table lists 700,000 or so clones, 70% to 90% of them singletons. These data are also associated with another study on human thymus T cells. That source notes: Thymus tissue was removed during corrective cardiac surgery. V and J genes seemed to be used with bias in thymic and blood repertoires.

The sample taken for sequencing was thymocytes. This sequence was found in a girl under two years old with a congenital heart defect.

As DNA, the CDR3 is TGCGCCAGCAGCCCTCGACGGAGGAACACTGAAGCTTTCTTT. Translated, it gives CASSPRRRNTEAFF. This sequence joins TRBV5-1 and TRBJ1-1; D not resolved. CDR1 and CDR2 (germline): SGHRS, YFSETQ. The CDR3 covers 14 residues. Trimming shortened V by 4 bases and J by 1 base, and 11 bases separated the two germline ends.